This TCR beta chain was sequenced during a study of blood T cell repertoires in COVID-19. The overall study: From the United States, Italy and Spain came samples of acute and convalescent COVID-19. T cells, B-cell-depleted T cells, or PBMCs supplied cDNA or gDNA.

Authors' analysis steps: The authors estimated nucleated cell counts from reference gene primer amplification. The assay was immunoSEQ multiplex PCR, and TCRdb's table has in-frame clones only and misses some. The D gene and trimming were derived from the DNA, and the V and J assignments and clone size from that table. Of 200,000 to 300,000 clones detected, just under 85% appear once; the ten largest clones hold around 9.9%. The CDR3 sequence is 14 residues long. The junction had 6 bases not matched to a gene; V was cut back by 3 bases and J by 5 bases. Germline lookup yields CDR1 ENHRY and CDR2 SYGVKD.

The TCR was taken from a woman older than 75 with acute or convalescent COVID-19. Sequences were obtained from peripheral blood. This chain uses TRBV10-3 with TRBJ2-5, with 7 bases that match TRBD2. In DNA, the CDR3 is TGTGCCATCAGTGATGGGGGGGGGTCGGAGACCCAGTACTTC. It encodes CAISDGGGSETQYF.